A selection of T cell receptor beta chains follows, all from one sample in a study of T cells in Graves' hyperthyroidism and ophthalmopathy. Via MiXCR, TCRdb re-called the multiplex PCR reads, giving one row per CDR3 protein. The repertoire holds some 600,000 distinct CDR3 sequences, with 14% as singletons. The material sequenced was blood. The source of these receptors is a young woman with Graves' hyperthyroidism that later progressed to Graves' ophthalmopathy. Both conserved end residues are part of each CDR3. The D gene is left open where the match is weak. Rows give clone size only sometimes, using once, few, many, or a class for an expanded clone.

J | size | D | V | DNA | CDR3
TRBJ1-4 | . | . | TRBV5-5 | TGTGCCAGCAGCTTGGAAATGCCTCGGGACGTCGACGAAAAACTGTTTTTT | CASSLEMPRDVDEKLFF
TRBJ1-2 | few | . | TRBV12-3/TRBV12-4 | TGTGCCAGCACCCCGGGGGGGACTACCGTGGGGGGCTACACCTTC | CASTPGGTTVGGYTF
TRBJ2-7 | few | . | TRBV29-1 | TGCAGCGTTGGGCGGGCAGGGTACGAGCAGTACTTC | CSVGRAGYEQYF
TRBJ1-3 | many | TRBD1 | TRBV11-2 | TGTGCCAGCAGCCCAGTGCAGGGGGCGTCTGGAAACACCATATATTTT | CASSPVQGASGNTIYF
TRBJ1-1 | many | TRBD1 | TRBV11-3 | TGTGCCAGCAGCGCCCGACAGGGGATCCCTGAAGCTTTCTTT | CASSARQGIPEAFF
TRBJ1-1 | many | . | TRBV11-2 | TGTGCCAGCAGCTTAGGGTTGGGGGGACCCGAAGCTTTCTTT | CASSLGLGGPEAFF
TRBJ2-1 | many | . | TRBV7-9 | TGTGCCAGCAACCTCTACAATGAGCAGTTCTTC | CASNLYNEQFF
TRBJ2-1 | many | . | TRBV6-1 | TGTGCCAGCAAACTGGACTCGGGCTCCTACAATGAGCAGTTCTTC | CASKLDSGSYNEQFF
TRBJ2-3 | . | . | TRBV7-9 | TGTGCCAGCAGCTCTAAGGGGAGGACCACAGATACGCAGTATTTT | CASSSKGRTTDTQYF
TRBJ2-1 | many | . | TRBV28 | TGTGCCAGCAGTCCCACAATAGCGGTTTACAATGAGCAGTTCTTC | CASSPTIAVYNEQFF
TRBJ1-3 | many | TRBD1 | TRBV6-1 | TGTGCCAGCAGACCCCCCGGGACAGGGGCTGGAAACACCATATATTTT | CASRPPGTGAGNTIYF
TRBJ2-3 | many | . | TRBV12-3/TRBV12-4 | TGTGCCAGCAGCGATTACGAGGCGGGAGATACGCAGTATTTT | CASSDYEAGDTQYF
TRBJ1-1 | many | . | TRBV11-2 | TGTGCCAGCAGCTTACGGCCGGGAGGGCTCACTGAAGCTTTCTTT | CASSLRPGGLTEAFF
TRBJ1-2 | many | . | TRBV3-1 | TGTGCCAGCAGCCCCCGGATGAAGGGTGGCTACACCTTC | CASSPRMKGGYTF
TRBJ1-4 | . | . | TRBV28 | TGTGCCAGCAGTGCAAACGAAAAACTGTTTTTT | CASSANEKLFF
TRBJ1-2 | many | TRBD1 | TRBV18 | TGTGCCAGCTCACCACCGGGGACAGGTTATGGCTACACCTTC | CASSPPGTGYGYTF
TRBJ2-7 | many | TRBD2 | TRBV11-2 | TGTGCCAGCAGCTTCGGGACTAGCACACGTTACGAGCAGTACTTC | CASSFGTSTRYEQYF
TRBJ1-4 | . | . | TRBV4-1 | TGCGCCAGCAGCCAAGTTGATCGCAATGAAAAACTGTTTTTT | CASSQVDRNEKLFF
TRBJ2-7 | . | . | TRBV27 | TGTGCCAGCAGTTCCACAGGGCCCGTAATGAGCTCCTACGAGCAGTACTTC | CASSSTGPVMSSYEQYF
TRBJ2-1 | few | . | TRBV20-1 | TGCAGTGCTAGCCCTCTCGGGGTTGAGCAGTTCTTC | CSASPLGVEQFF
TRBJ1-2 | many | . | TRBV20-1 | TGCAGTGCTGGGGGGGGGGGCCGCTATGGCTACACCTTC | CSAGGGGRYGYTF
TRBJ2-3 | . | TRBD2 | TRBV6-2/TRBV6-3 | TGTGCCAGCAGTTACGAGTCTAGCGGGACCCTCACAGATACGCAGTATTTT | CASSYESSGTLTDTQYF
TRBJ2-1 | many | . | TRBV20-1 | TGCAGTGCCACCCGCCCCCATACATCTGAGCAGTTCTTC | CSATRPHTSEQFF
TRBJ1-2 | many | TRBD1 | TRBV10-3 | TGTGCCATCACAGGGGGACAGGTTAGAGACTATGGCTACACCTTC | CAITGGQVRDYGYTF
TRBJ1-1 | many | . | TRBV20-1 | TGCAGTGCTAGAGATCAAAGGAACACTGAAGCTTTCTTT | CSARDQRNTEAFF
TRBJ2-7 | . | . | TRBV3-1 | TGTGCCAGCAGCCCTCATCAGCGGGCCACCTCCTACGAGCAGTACTTC | CASSPHQRATSYEQYF
TRBJ1-5 | many | . | TRBV28 | TGTGCCAGCAGCTCGACCCCGACCCTTCAGCCCCAGCATTTT | CASSSTPTLQPQHF
TRBJ2-2 | many | TRBD2 | TRBV28 | TGTGCCAGCAGTTCCCCAGCCTTCCAGAGCGGGAGGGACACCGGGGAGCTGTTTTTT | CASSSPAFQSGRDTGELFF
TRBJ2-5 | many | . | TRBV28 | TGTGCCAGCAGTTTACCGGGAGCGGAGACCCAGTACTTC | CASSLPGAETQYF